This passage covers 14 T cell receptor beta chains from one sample sequenced in a study of regulatory T cells in long-lasting Graves disease. Sample time point: newly diagnosed GD, antithyroid drugs for less than 3 months. RNA isolated from PBMCs was used to make the TCR library. To make TCR beta libraries, researchers used iRepertoire HTBI primers and Arm-PCR of CDR3 regions. TCRdb reprocessed the multiplex PCR reads with MiXCR, giving one entry per CDR3 protein. The data contain 550,000 to 600,000 distinct CDR3 sequences, more than 15% of them singletons. These same data were also listed under a study on T cells in Graves' hyperthyroidism and ophthalmopathy.

The source material was peripheral blood mononuclear cells (PBMCs), sampled at new diagnosis, from a patient treated with antithyroid drugs. The receptors were gathered from a young man with Graves disease.

The chain employs TRBV6-5 and TRBJ1-6, with 7 bases that match TRBD1. The trim removed 2 bases at V and 8 bases at J, leaving 12 bases unmatched. The CDR3 is made up of 17 amino acids. CDR1 and CDR2 (germline): MNHEY, SVGAGI. CDR3 loop: CASSYLSGQVLDSPLHF. The CDR3 DNA sequence: TGTGCCAGCAGTTACCTCTCAGGACAGGTCCTCGATTCACCCCTCCACTTT.

This clonotype came up many times. The chain recombines TRBV20-1 with TRBJ1-1; 10 bases match TRBD1. This CDR3 has 13 residues. The germline V gene has CDR1 DFQATT and CDR2 SNEGSKA (reference sequence). Trimming cost V 4 bases and J 5 bases; bases outside gene matches: 4. The CDR3 DNA reads as TGCAGTGCTACAGGGACAGGGGTGACTGAAGCTTTCTTT. Translation gives CSATGTGVTEAFF.

This clonotype was counted at least ten times. The V gene is TRBV2, the J gene TRBJ2-1, with D unclear. The length of the CDR3 is 16 residues. The ends were cut back, 3 bases at V and 4 bases at J, with 16 bases in the middle. CDR1 is SNHLY and CDR2 is FYNNEI in the germline V gene. The CDR3: CASSERRASPYNEQFF. CDR3 DNA: TGTGCCAGCAGTGAGCGACGGGCGTCCCCGTACAATGAGCAGTTCTTC.

This clonotype was counted between two and nine times. V usage is TRBV20-1 and J usage is TRBJ2-2; 8 bases line up with TRBD1. V lost 4 bases to trimming and J lost 8 bases; unmatched junction nucleotides: 3. Germline V CDR1 and CDR2: DFQATT, SNEGSKA (reference sequence). This CDR3 is 12 amino acids long. DNA for the CDR3: TGCAGTGCTACGCAGGGGGCTGGGGAGCTGTTTTTT. Amino acids: CSATQGAGELFF.

This clonotype was counted between two and nine times. This chain connects TRBV7-2 to TRBJ1-4; the D gene is possibly TRBD1 (5 bases). The germline CDR1 and CDR2 sequences are SGHTA and FQGNSA. V lost 0 bases, J lost 1 base, and 9 bases lay in between. This CDR3 spans 16 amino acids. CDR3 protein: CASSLASGGTNEKLFF. CDR3 DNA: TGTGCCAGCAGCTTAGCTAGCGGGGGAACTAATGAAAAACTGTTTTTT.

This clonotype was seen many times. V gene TRBV11-2 combines with J gene TRBJ2-3; maybe TRBD1 (5 bases). The CDR3 spans 17 residues. CDR1 and CDR2 (germline): SGHAT, FQNNGV. Trimming cost V 5 bases and J 0 bases, with 18 bases left between them. The CDR3 DNA sequence: TGTGCCAGCAGCCAAAGACAGAACCATTCTAGCACAGATACGCAGTATTTT. Translation: CASSQRQNHSSTDTQYF. The whole variable domain, remainder taken from reference TRBV11-2 and TRBJ2-3, is EAGVAQSPRYKIIEKRQSVAFWCNPISGHATLYWYQQILGQGPKLLIQFQNNGVVDDSQLPKDRFSAERLKGVDSTLKIQPAKLEDSAVYLCASSQRQNHSSTDTQYFGPGTRLTVL.

The table lists this clonotype with a few counts. The rearrangement links TRBV2 to TRBJ2-5, with 7 bases fitting TRBD1. V shed 2 bases, J shed 4 bases, and the junction held 7 bases outside the gene matches. This CDR3 has 15 amino acids. In germline, CDR1 is SNHLY, CDR2 FYNNEI. CDR3 in amino acids: CASSERSPGGETQYF. The CDR3 DNA sequence: TGTGCCAGCAGTGAAAGATCGCCAGGGGGAGAGACCCAGTACTTC.

About this clonotype: Given a much more abundant clone one base away, this may be a read error. The chain recombines TRBV6-5 with TRBJ1-6; 8 bases line up with TRBD1. Per the germline V gene, CDR1 is MNHEY and CDR2 is SVGAGI. The CDR3 is 17 residues long. CDR3 protein: CASSYAFDRGRNLPLHF. As DNA, the CDR3 is TGTGCCAGCAGTTACGCATTCGACAGGGGCAGGAATTTACCCCTCCACTTT.

This clonotype was recorded a few times. The CDR3 sequence is CASSREAGGSGELFF. The CDR3 DNA reads as TGTGCCAGCAGCCGAGAGGCGGGAGGGTCCGGGGAGCTGTTTTTT. The V gene is TRBV3-1, the J gene TRBJ2-2; 9 nucleotides match TRBD2. The trim removed 4 bases at V and 6 bases at J, leaving 6 bases unmatched. Germline-derived CDR1 and CDR2 are LGHDT and YNNKEL (reference sequence). This CDR3 spans 15 amino acids.

There are many counts of this clonotype. The chain links TRBV2 to TRBJ2-3, with 8 nucleotides matching TRBD2. The CDR3 loop spans 16 amino acids. Trimming cost V 0 bases and J 0 bases; bases outside gene matches: 2. The germline V gene has CDR1 SNHLY and CDR2 FYNNEI. CDR3 bases: TGTGCCAGCAGTGAAGCACTAGCGGCTAGCACAGATACGCAGTATTTT. Amino acids: CASSEALAASTDTQYF.

This clonotype occurred many times. This chain connects TRBV11-2 to TRBJ1-4; possible D gene TRBD1, 5 bases. Trimming removed 5 bases from V and 10 bases from J, with 17 bases in between. The V gene's germline CDR1 is SGHAT and CDR2 FQNNGV. This CDR3 region has 14 residues. The CDR3 DNA reads TGTGCCAGCAGCACTCTTCGACAGTCGCGAAAACTGTTTTTT. Translated: CASSTLRQSRKLFF.

This clonotype was observed at least ten times. This sequence joins TRBV30 and TRBJ2-2; 7 nucleotides line up with TRBD2. V gave up 3 bases and J gave up 7 bases; unmatched junction bases: 11. The CDR3 is 15 amino acids. Germline CDR1 is GTSNPN and CDR2 is SVGIG (reference sequence). The CDR3 is CAWRWGGSVNGELFF. Written as DNA, the CDR3 is TGTGCCTGGAGGTGGGGGGGATCGGTTAACGGGGAGCTGTTTTTT.

The chain employs TRBV20-1 and TRBJ2-5, with 11 nucleotides matching TRBD2. V trimming: 0 bases; J trimming: 2 bases; junction bases outside the gene matches: 8. This CDR3 has 17 amino acids. CDR1 is DFQATT, CDR2 SNEGSKA, per germline (reference sequence). CDR3 sequence: CSARDRSSGRAQETQYF. DNA for the CDR3: TGCAGTGCTAGAGATCGGAGTAGCGGGAGGGCACAAGAGACCCAGTACTTC.

This clonotype was detected only a few times. The rearrangement links TRBV7-3 to TRBJ2-1; 9 nucleotides match TRBD2. With V trimmed by 1 base and J by 15 bases, 7 bases remained unmatched. Germline V gives CDR1 SGHTA, CDR2 FQGTGA. The CDR3 loop spans 13 amino acids. The DNA for the CDR3 is TGTGCCAGCAGCTTAAAGCGGGAGGCAACACGGTTCTTC. It translates to CASSLKREATRFF.